This T cell receptor beta chain was retrieved from a study of cytomegalovirus exposure and HLA in healthy donors. Points from the study as a whole: Reportedly, fewer N-insertions than the roughly 600-donor mean appeared in an Asian-associated ancestry cluster in a later analysis. Upon later analysis, TCR association rates were observed to vary by HLA locus, being highest for DRB1 and lowest for HLA-C.

Turning to this clone: Its antigen is currently unknown.

From germline, CDR1 is SGHAT and CDR2 FQNNGV. The CDR3 contains 15 residues. V was clipped by 1 base and J by 7 bases; unmatched bases: 5. The donors (healthy individuals) were bone marrow donors. Vbeta (60) and Jbeta (13) primers were used in the PCR. Measured with immunoSEQ multiplex PCR; TCRdb has only the in-frame clones, and not every one. The sample gives 130,000 or so clones, about four fifths of which show up once; 5% to 6% is in the top ten. Specimen: PBMCs. The chain employs TRBV11-2 and TRBJ1-4, with 8 bases fitting TRBD1. The receptor was isolated from a man aged 30-40 years in good health and CMV-seronegative. The CDR3 DNA follows: TGTGCCAGCAGCTTAGGGACAGGGAAGGTTGAAAAACTGTTTTTT. Amino acids: CASSLGTGKVEKLFF.